This TCR beta chain was identified in a study of cytomegalovirus exposure and HLA in healthy donors. Regarding the study as a whole: Sequencing depth roughly uniform across donors was assumed in presence/absence analyses.

With regard to this clone: Its antigen remains unknown. The sample contains more than one DNA sequence encoding this CDR3.

The PCR was carried out with 60 Vbeta primers and 13 Jbeta primers. Clones were sequenced by immunoSEQ multiplex PCR, and TCRdb holds only the in-frame ones, with some missing. This sample carries roughly 100,000 clones, approximately 75% of them seen once, and the ten largest clones take approximately 2%. Sequencing input: PBMCs. This TCR was recovered from a woman aged 40 to 50 in good health and CMV-seronegative.

CDR3 DNA: TGTGCCACCCGAATCCAGACAGGGGATGTTTCACCCCTCCACTTT. Its translation is CATRIQTGDVSPLHF. This chain connects TRBV10-3 to TRBJ1-6; TRBD1 agrees at 8 bases. The CDR3 is 15 amino acids. J lost 9 bases, V lost 10 bases, and 14 bases had no gene match. Germline-derived CDR1 and CDR2 are ENHRY and SYGVKD.